This passage covers 22 T cell receptor beta chains from one sample sequenced in a study of blood T cell repertoires in COVID-19. TCRdb's table, derived via immunoSEQ multiplex PCR, lists solely in-frame clones and lacks some. The table has 180,000 or so clones, 80% to 90% seen once; the top ten hold over 2.5%. The sequencing input was peripheral blood. The receptors were sampled from a man between 60 and 70 years old with acute or convalescent COVID-19.

This chain uses TRBV7-8 with TRBJ2-7; D perhaps matches TRBD1 (6 bases). CDR3 length: 14 amino acids. Germline V gene lookup returns CDR1 SGHVS and CDR2 FQNEAQ. V lost 5 bases, J lost 3 bases, and 14 bases lay in between. The CDR3 region is CASSLRGQRYEQYF. CDR3 bases: TGTGCCAGCAGCCTCAGAGGACAGCGCTACGAGCAGTACTTC.

The genes are TRBV6-4 and TRBJ1-2; possible D gene TRBD1, 5 bases. CDR1 MRHNA and CDR2 SNTAGT come from the germline V gene. V dropped 3 bases and J dropped 2 bases, with 10 bases sitting between them. The CDR3 length is 14 residues. The CDR3 loop reads CASSDIQGNYGYTF. CDR3 nucleotides: TGTGCCAGCAGTGATATCCAGGGAAACTATGGCTACACCTTC.

The chain is built from TRBV27 and TRBJ1-3, with D uncertain. Germline V gene data show CDR1 as MNHEY and CDR2 as SMNVEV (reference sequence). V lost 7 bases and J 2 bases, leaving 6 bases between the germline ends. The CDR3 has 12 residues. CDR3 coding DNA: TGTGCCAGCATGACACCTGGAAACACCATATATTTT. It is translated as CASMTPGNTIYF.

The rearrangement joins TRBV5-4 to TRBJ2-1, with 7 bases matching TRBD2. Germline V lookup: CDR1 SGHNT, CDR2 YYREEE (reference sequence). J gave up 10 bases and V 4 bases, and 8 bases lay outside the gene matches. The CDR3 runs to 13 residues. In DNA form, the CDR3 reads TGTGCCAGCAGCCCGGACATCGGGGGGGAGCAGTTCTTC. It yields the protein CASSPDIGGEQFF.

DNA for the CDR3: TGTGCCAGCAGCCCCCAGAGCGGGTTAACCGGGGAGCTGTTTTTT. Its translation: CASSPQSGLTGELFF. The genes are TRBV7-2 and TRBJ2-2; possible D gene TRBD2, 6 bases. The V gene lost 5 bases and the J gene lost 5 bases, with 15 bases spanning the gap. Germline CDR1 reads SGHTA; CDR2 reads FQGNSA. The CDR3 is 15 residues long.

The V gene is TRBV7-9, the J gene TRBJ2-5, with D possibly matching TRBD1 (6 bases). The CDR3 runs 14 residues. V lost 2 bases to trimming and J lost 1 base, with 8 bases between them. CDR1 is SEHNR and CDR2 is FQNEAQ in the germline V gene (reference sequence). The CDR3 loop reads CASSLTGTQETQYF. CDR3 bases: TGTGCCAGCAGCTTAACAGGGACCCAAGAGACCCAGTACTTC.

The rearrangement joins TRBV18 to TRBJ2-2; 7 nucleotides agree with TRBD1. From germline, CDR1 is KGHSH and CDR2 LQKENI. CDR3 length: 18 amino acids. V shed 0 bases, J shed 1 base, and the junction held 8 bases outside the gene matches. The CDR3 DNA reads TGTGCCAGCTCACCACCGGGACAGACCATACGGAACACCGGGGAGCTGTTTTTT. Protein sequence: CASSPPGQTIRNTGELFF. Filled out from reference TRBV18 and TRBJ2-2, the complete variable domain reads NAGVMQNPRHLVRRRGQEARLRCSPMKGHSHVYWYRQLPEEGLKFMVYLQKENIIDESGMPKERFSAEFPKEGPSILRIQQVVRGDSAAYFCASSPPGQTIRNTGELFFGEGSRLTVL.

The chain joins TRBV7-9 to TRBJ2-7; 9 bases map to TRBD1. V lost 0 bases to trimming and J lost 5 bases; unmatched junction nucleotides: 8. This CDR3 contains 16 residues. From germline, CDR1 is SEHNR and CDR2 FQNEAQ (reference sequence). CDR3 sequence (DNA): TGTGCCAGCAGCTTAGCAGGGGGACAGGGAGGGAACGAGCAGTACTTC. Translated: CASSLAGGQGGNEQYF.

The V gene is TRBV4-2, the J gene TRBJ2-7, with 7 bases aligning to TRBD1. Trimming at V came to 5 bases and at J to 4 bases, leaving 8 bases not matched to a gene. Per germline, CDR1 LGHNA and CDR2 YNFKEQ. The CDR3 consists of 14 residues. In DNA, the CDR3 is TGTGCCAGCAGCTTAGACAGGGCCCAATACGAGCAGTACTTC. It yields the protein CASSLDRAQYEQYF.

The V gene is TRBV4-1, the J gene TRBJ2-1; possible D gene TRBD2, 6 bases. V was shortened by 1 base and J by 3 bases, with 10 bases between the two germline ends. The CDR3 totals 15 residues. Germline values: CDR1 MGHRA, CDR2 YSYEKL. This chain's CDR3 is CASSQGTGVYNEQFF. CDR3 nucleotide sequence: TGCGCCAGCAGCCAAGGGACGGGAGTCTACAATGAGCAGTTCTTC.

J is TRBJ2-7 and V is TRBV19; D is perhaps TRBD2 (6 bases). Germline V gives CDR1 LNHDA, CDR2 SQIVND (reference sequence). This CDR3 spans 16 amino acids. Trimming took off 5 bases at V and 2 bases at J, with 19 bases between the two ends. CDR3 sequence reads: CASSLSWGDFPYEQYF. CDR3 DNA: TGTGCCAGTAGTCTGTCTTGGGGGGATTTCCCCTACGAGCAGTACTTC.

This sequence joins TRBV2 and TRBJ2-7, with 10 bases aligning to TRBD1. After removal of 5 bases from V and 3 bases from J, the junction contained 7 bases not matched to a gene. This CDR3 has 15 amino acids. Germline CDR1 reads SNHLY; CDR2 reads FYNNEI. The CDR3: CASSRGTGVFYEQYF. The DNA for the CDR3 is TGTGCCAGCAGTCGCGGGACAGGGGTTTTCTACGAGCAGTACTTC. The whole variable domain, remainder taken from reference TRBV2 and TRBJ2-7, is EPEVTQTPSHQVTQMGQEVILRCVPISNHLYFYWYRQILGQKVEFLVSFYNNEISEKSEIFDDQFSVERPDGSNFTLKIRSTKLEDSAMYFCASSRGTGVFYEQYFGPGTRLTVT.

The chain joins TRBV11-2 to TRBJ2-3; 14 bases fit TRBD2. Germline loops: CDR1 SGHAT, CDR2 FQNNGV. This CDR3 is built from 17 residues. Germline trimming cut 5 bases from V and 6 bases from J; bases unmatched to any gene: 10. The CDR3 region is CASSPLTSGRARDTQYF. The CDR3 DNA sequence: TGTGCCAGCAGCCCTTTGACTAGCGGGAGGGCCAGGGATACGCAGTATTTT.

This chain links TRBV5-1 with TRBJ2-7, with 14 bases aligning to TRBD2. The CDR3 extends over 18 amino acids. Trimming took 0 bases from V and 4 from J; bases not matched to a gene: 9. The germline V gene encodes CDR1 SGHRS and CDR2 YFSETQ. In DNA, the CDR3 is TGCGCCAGCAGCTTGGAGGGATGGCGGACTAGCGGGAGGTACGAGCAGTACTTC. This sequence encodes CASSLEGWRTSGRYEQYF.

The chain combines TRBV5-4 with TRBJ2-5, with TRBD1 matching 10 bases. Looked up from germline, CDR1 is SGHNT and CDR2 is YYREEE (reference sequence). The junction had 8 bases not matched to a gene; V was cut back by 0 bases and J by 3 bases. The CDR3 is made up of 17 amino acids. The CDR3 reads CASSLVGLGTGEETQYF. The DNA for the CDR3 is TGTGCCAGCAGCTTGGTGGGTTTGGGGACAGGGGAAGAGACCCAGTACTTC.

The CDR3 DNA reads TGTGCCACCGGGGACAGGGTCTCCCCCTACGAGCAGTACTTC. It codes for CATGDRVSPYEQYF. V usage is TRBV24-1 and J usage is TRBJ2-7; 9 bases line up with TRBD1. V was pared by 9 bases and J by 2 bases, with 7 bases of the junction left unmatched. The germline CDR1 and CDR2 sequences are KGHDR and SFDVKD. The CDR3 is 14 residues long.

The chain links TRBV2 to TRBJ2-1; 12 nucleotides line up with TRBD2. Germline V gene sequence: CDR1 SNHLY, CDR2 FYNNEI. The CDR3 has 13 residues. After removal of 6 bases from V and 14 bases from J, the junction contained 8 bases not matched to a gene. CDR3 coding DNA: TGTGCCAGCAGCTTGACTAGCGGGGGTGAAAAGTTCTTC. It codes for CASSLTSGGEKFF.

The CDR3 here is CASSLSGAGGLSTDTQYF. CDR3 bases: TGCGCCAGCAGCTTATCGGGAGCGGGAGGGCTCTCCACAGATACGCAGTATTTT. The gene calls are TRBV5-1 and TRBJ2-3, with 10 bases matching TRBD2. Per germline, CDR1 SGHRS and CDR2 YFSETQ. Unmatched junction bases numbered 11, after V lost 2 bases and J lost 2 bases. This CDR3 contains 18 residues.

The V and J genes are TRBV29-1 and TRBJ2-1; D is perhaps TRBD2 (6 bases). V was trimmed by 8 bases and J by 4 bases, leaving 18 bases between them. Germline V gene sequence: CDR1 SQVTM, CDR2 ANQGSEA. The CDR3 runs to 14 residues. The CDR3 bases are TGCAGCTCCTGGGACGTGGGACTGTACAATGAGCAGTTCTTC. It yields the protein CSSWDVGLYNEQFF.

The V gene is TRBV7-8, the J gene TRBJ2-2; unclear D gene. Trimming shortened V by 2 bases and J by 6 bases, and 7 bases separated the two germline ends. The CDR3 covers 13 residues. CDR1 is SGHVS, CDR2 FQNEAQ, per germline. The CDR3 sequence: CASSLPGSGELFF. CDR3 nucleotides: TGTGCCAGCAGCTTACCAGGATCCGGGGAGCTGTTTTTT.

The V call is TRBV28, the J call TRBJ2-7; TRBD2 aligns across 9 bases. The CDR3 length is 15 residues. V was clipped by 6 bases and J by 2 bases; unmatched bases: 8. Germline V gives CDR1 MDHEN, CDR2 SYDVKM. DNA of the CDR3: TGTGCCAGCAGGGAGCGGGGGGCCGTTACCTACGAGCAGTACTTC. Amino acids: CASRERGAVTYEQYF.

The chain links TRBV28 to TRBJ2-3; 11 bases line up with TRBD2. The V segment lost 4 bases and the J segment 3 bases; nucleotides outside the gene matches: 6. The CDR3 consists of 16 residues. Germline V gene lookup returns CDR1 MDHEN and CDR2 SYDVKM. CDR3 protein: CASSSLAGAGTDTQYF. DNA of the CDR3: TGTGCCAGCAGTTCACTAGCGGGGGCAGGGACAGATACGCAGTATTTT.